This TCR beta chain was found in a study of cytomegalovirus exposure and HLA in healthy donors. The V end was cut by 4 bases, the J end by 6 bases, with 14 bases between. The CDR3 is 13 amino acids. Germline V gene data show CDR1 as SGHTS and CDR2 as YDEGEE. Study results and limitations: Researchers left out some V segments, among them TRBV6-2 and TRBV6-3, as indistinguishable.

Concerning this clone: The antigen is unknown.

60 Vbeta and 13 Jbeta primers were used in PCR. Sequencing was performed with immunoSEQ multiplex PCR; in TCRdb, only in-frame clones are kept and a portion is missing. The sample lists tens of thousands of clones; about 63% were seen once. Sequenced input: PBMCs. The source is a woman aged 25 to 39 in good health and CMV-seronegative. The chain employs TRBV5-8 and TRBJ2-7; weak D call: TRBD1 (5 bases). The CDR3 sequence is CASSDSRAGEQYF. The CDR3 DNA reads as TGTGCCAGCAGCGATAGCAGGGCTGGCGAGCAGTACTTC.